This TCR beta chain was recovered during a study of shared clonotypes between healthy human individuals. Study observations and caveats: The genetic and exposure-history diversity represented was limited by few donors.

This clone appeared a few times. Its antigen is unidentified. Assay: immunoSEQ multiplex PCR; the TCRdb copy retains only in-frame clones and omits some. Of about 190,000 clones listed, roughly 70% were seen once; the top ten hold more than 9%. The study enrolled healthy HIV-negative adults without recent acute infections or vaccinations as donors. The CDR3 contains 12 residues. Per the germline V gene, CDR1 is MDHEN and CDR2 is SYDVKM. The germline V and J ends were trimmed by 1 base and 4 bases, with 4 bases remaining between them. This sequence joins TRBV28 and TRBJ2-5, with D unclear. The TCR sequence derives from a young man in good health. Sequencing was carried out using memory CD4+ T cells sorted from blood. Noted subset: CD45RA-negative fraction. The CDR3 protein is CASSLSRETQYF. The CDR3 nucleotides read TGTGCCAGCAGTTTATCCCGAGAGACCCAGTACTTC.